One and the same sample provided the 15 T cell receptor beta chains below, sequenced in a study of PD-L1 blockade in urothelial cancer. Produced via immunoSEQ multiplex PCR; TCRdb's table is partial and in-frame only. This table holds about 45,000 clones, roughly 88% found once. Time point noted: pretreatment peripheral blood. Sequencing was performed on PBMCs, taken around atezolizumab (anti-PD-L1) treatment. The receptors were sampled from a donor over 35 with urothelial cancer.

This sequence joins TRBV6-5 and TRBJ2-7; a weak D match, TRBD2 (7 bases). The CDR3 consists of 16 residues. Germline CDR1 and CDR2: MNHEY and SVGAGI. V dropped 0 bases and J dropped 2 bases, with 14 bases sitting between them. The CDR3 region has the DNA TGTGCCAGCAGTTACTCGGGGGGGCAAGCACCCTACGAGCAGTACTTC. It is translated as CASSYSGGQAPYEQYF.

This chain uses TRBV28 with TRBJ1-2; D gene ambiguous. The CDR3 spans 13 residues. V dropped 6 bases and J dropped 8 bases, with 16 bases sitting between them. Germline V gene lookup returns CDR1 MDHEN and CDR2 SYDVKM. The CDR3 loop is CASRIARTGGYTF. The CDR3 DNA is TGTGCCAGCAGGATCGCCCGGACGGGGGGCTACACCTTC.

The V and J genes are TRBV28 and TRBJ2-5; perhaps TRBD1 as D (7 bases). V dropped 11 bases and J dropped 4 bases, with 17 bases sitting between them. Germline assignment: CDR1 MDHEN and CDR2 SYDVKM. The CDR3 consists of 13 residues. The CDR3 bases are TGTGCCGGCGGGACAGCCCTTGGAGAGACCCAGTACTTC. Translated, it gives CAGGTALGETQYF.

This clone was counted a few times. The CDR3 loop reads CASSPPGQGWIYSNQPQHF. In nucleotides, the CDR3 is TGTGCCAGCAGTCCCCCGGGACAGGGCTGGATCTATAGCAATCAGCCCCAGCATTTT. J is TRBJ1-5 and V is TRBV28, with 9 bases aligning to TRBD1. This CDR3 spans 19 amino acids. Trimming cost V 5 bases and J 0 bases; bases outside gene matches: 14. The germline CDR1 and CDR2 sequences are MDHEN and SYDVKM.

The rearrangement uses TRBV18 and TRBJ2-2; D call uncertain. CDR1 and CDR2 from the germline V gene are KGHSH and LQKENI. Trimming removed 0 bases from V and 1 base from J, with 9 bases in between. The CDR3 is 16 residues long. The chain's CDR3 is CASSPPLTQNTGELFF. The CDR3 region has the DNA TGTGCCAGCTCACCACCGTTGACACAGAACACCGGGGAGCTGTTTTTT.

This chain joins TRBV18 and TRBJ2-7, with TRBD1 matching over 10 bases. The CDR3 extends over 14 amino acids. The trim removed 3 bases at V and 6 bases at J, leaving 5 bases unmatched. CDR1 KGHSH and CDR2 LQKENI come from the germline V gene. The CDR3 nucleotides read TGTGCCAGCTCACCCACCGGGACAGGGGTCGAGCAGTACTTC. Its protein product is CASSPTGTGVEQYF.

The V call is TRBV28, the J call TRBJ1-1; TRBD1 aligns across 12 bases. Germline CDR1 MDHEN, CDR2 SYDVKM. The CDR3 sequence is 15 residues long. The ends lost 6 bases at V and 4 bases at J; junction bases unmatched: 6. CDR3 nucleotide sequence: TGTGCCAGCAGGGGACAGGGGGCGGGGTCCACTGAAGCTTTCTTT. It is translated as CASRGQGAGSTEAFF.

The gene calls are TRBV7-8 and TRBJ2-3, with 13 bases fitting TRBD2. The CDR3 is made up of 15 amino acids. The V and J ends lost 5 bases and 7 bases, in that order; junction bases with no gene match: 6. Germline V gives CDR1 SGHVS, CDR2 FQNEAQ. CDR3: CASSLGLAGIYTQYF. CDR3 bases: TGTGCCAGCAGCCTGGGACTAGCGGGGATATATACGCAGTATTTT.

The V and J genes are TRBV30 and TRBJ2-7, with 9 bases matching TRBD1. This CDR3 contains 16 residues. CDR1 and CDR2 from the germline V gene are GTSNPN and SVGIG (reference sequence). The V segment lost 0 bases and the J segment 2 bases; nucleotides outside the gene matches: 8. CDR3: CAWSVGTGFGTYEQYF. The DNA for the CDR3 is TGTGCCTGGAGTGTTGGGACAGGGTTCGGGACCTACGAGCAGTACTTC.

The chain carries TRBV7-9 and TRBJ1-2, with a tentative D call TRBD1 (5 bases). Germline loops: CDR1 SEHNR, CDR2 FQNEAQ (reference sequence). The CDR3 is made up of 16 amino acids. Trimming pared 5 bases from V and 5 bases from J, leaving 21 bases between. The CDR3 nucleotides read TGTGCCAGCAGCGCCACGGGGACTGGGTTAGGGTATGGCTACACCTTC. Protein sequence: CASSATGTGLGYGYTF.

The chain carries TRBV5-1 and TRBJ2-2; 8 bases align to TRBD2. Trimming cost V 6 bases and J 4 bases; bases outside gene matches: 8. This CDR3 is 15 amino acids long. The germline CDR1 and CDR2 sequences are SGHRS and YFSETQ. The DNA for the CDR3 is TGCGCCAGCAAGTTCGACGGGAGGGGCACCGGGGAGCTGTTTTTT. The encoded protein is CASKFDGRGTGELFF.

The chain couples TRBV27 to TRBJ2-1; 7 bases fit TRBD2. Trimming took 4 bases from V and 9 from J; bases not matched to a gene: 9. This CDR3 spans 14 amino acids. CDR1 MNHEY and CDR2 SMNVEV come from the germline V gene (reference sequence). The CDR3 coding sequence is TGTGCCAGCAGTTCGGGCGGGAGCTGGGGTGAGCAGTTCTTC. Its translation is CASSSGGSWGEQFF.

This chain uses TRBV7-9 with TRBJ2-7; D perhaps matches TRBD1 (6 bases). Trimming shortened V by 5 bases and J by 4 bases, and 21 bases separated the two germline ends. Germline V gene sequence: CDR1 SEHNR, CDR2 FQNEAQ (reference sequence). The CDR3 is made up of 16 amino acids. The CDR3 sequence is CASSPKLGTPGYEQYF. DNA for the CDR3: TGTGCCAGCAGCCCCAAGTTGGGGACACCAGGGTACGAGCAGTACTTC.

The V gene is TRBV5-1, the J gene TRBJ2-1; D is possibly TRBD2 (6 bases). Trimming shortened V by 4 bases and J by 2 bases, and 13 bases separated the two germline ends. Germline values: CDR1 SGHRS, CDR2 YFSETQ. The CDR3 contains 15 residues. CDR3 sequence (DNA): TGCGCCAGCAGCCTGGGAGGCTTTACCTACAATGAGCAGTTCTTC. This codes for CASSLGGFTYNEQFF.

This clone has only one observation. The chain is built from TRBV5-1 and TRBJ1-2; 8 bases match TRBD1. From germline, CDR1 is SGHRS and CDR2 YFSETQ. Trimming at V came to 4 bases and at J to 1 base, leaving 15 bases not matched to a gene. The CDR3 length is 18 residues. CDR3 amino acids: CASSPRPGTGPINYGYTF. As DNA, the CDR3 is TGCGCCAGCAGCCCACGTCCCGGGACAGGACCAATTAACTATGGCTACACCTTC.